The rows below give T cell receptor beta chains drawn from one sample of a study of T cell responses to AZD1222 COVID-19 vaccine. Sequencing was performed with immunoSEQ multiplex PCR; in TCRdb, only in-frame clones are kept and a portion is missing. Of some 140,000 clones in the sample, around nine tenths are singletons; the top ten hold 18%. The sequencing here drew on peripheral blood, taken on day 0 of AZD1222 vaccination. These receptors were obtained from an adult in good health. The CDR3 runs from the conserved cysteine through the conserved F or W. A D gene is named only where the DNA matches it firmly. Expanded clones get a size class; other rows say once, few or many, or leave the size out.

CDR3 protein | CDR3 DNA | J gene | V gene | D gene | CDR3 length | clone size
CASSFFASGGYTF | TGTGCCAGCAGTTTCTTTGCAAGTGGAGGCTACACCTTC | TRBJ1-2 | TRBV12-3/TRBV12-4 | - | 13 | -
CASSLAQGGGYTF | TGTGCCAGCAGCTTAGCTCAGGGCGGCGGCTACACCTTC | TRBJ1-2 | TRBV7-8 | - | 13 | -
CASRRDSYEQYF | TGTGCCAGCAGGAGGGACAGCTACGAGCAGTACTTC | TRBJ2-7 | TRBV25-1 | TRBD1 | 12 | -
CASSQDGGGRGNQPQHF | TGTGCCAGCAGCCAAGATGGGGGAGGCAGGGGCAATCAGCCCCAGCATTTT | TRBJ1-5 | TRBV4-2 | - | 17 | -
CASSFTVIDGGLSYEQYF | TGTGCCAGCAGCTTCACTGTCATTGATGGGGGCCTCTCCTACGAGCAGTACTTC | TRBJ2-7 | TRBV7-8 | - | 18 | -
CASSLPGLYNEQFF | TGTGCCAGCAGCTTACCAGGACTCTACAATGAGCAGTTCTTC | TRBJ2-1 | TRBV5-4 | - | 14 | -
CASSVFSGGHQYF | TGTGCCAGCAGCGTTTTCTCGGGGGGCCACCAGTACTTC | TRBJ2-5 | TRBV9 | - | 13 | -
CASSLGVGDSNQPQHF | TGTGCCAGCAGCTTAGGTGTAGGGGATAGCAATCAGCCCCAGCATTTT | TRBJ1-5 | TRBV7-9 | - | 16 | -
CASSYSLNTEAFF | TGTGCCAGCAGTTACTCATTGAACACTGAAGCTTTCTTT | TRBJ1-1 | TRBV6-5 | - | 13 | -
CASSLGLHPDTQYF | TGCGCCAGCAGCTTGGGACTCCATCCAGATACGCAGTATTTT | TRBJ2-3 | TRBV5-1 | - | 14 | once
CATSTPTNEKLFF | TGTGCCACCAGTACCCCAACTAATGAAAAACTGTTTTTT | TRBJ1-4 | TRBV24-1 | - | 13 | once
CASSSEGYGYTF | TGTGCCAGCAGTTCGGAAGGCTATGGCTACACCTTC | TRBJ1-2 | TRBV12-3/TRBV12-4 | - | 12 | once
CSVIFEDSNQPQHF | TGCAGCGTTATTTTTGAGGATAGCAATCAGCCCCAGCATTTT | TRBJ1-5 | TRBV29-1 | - | 14 | -
CASSTTSGAGRKLFF | TGTGCCAGCAGCACGACCTCGGGGGCGGGGAGGAAACTGTTTTTT | TRBJ1-4 | TRBV11-2 | - | 15 | -
CASSEVQGADYGYTF | TGTGCCAGCAGTGAGGTACAGGGGGCGGACTATGGCTACACCTTC | TRBJ1-2 | TRBV6-1 | TRBD1 | 15 | few
CASSGQGINEKLFF | TGTGCCAGCAGCGGACAGGGGATTAATGAAAAACTGTTTTTT | TRBJ1-4 | TRBV9 | TRBD1 | 14 | -
CASSIGVWDRDMYGYTF | TGTGCCAGTAGTATAGGTGTCTGGGACAGGGATATGTATGGCTACACCTTC | TRBJ1-2 | TRBV19 | TRBD1 | 17 | once
CASSLARQGTRGTDTQYF | TGTGCCAGCAGCTTGGCCAGGCAGGGGACCCGCGGCACAGATACGCAGTATTTT | TRBJ2-3 | TRBV5-6 | - | 18 | -
CASSLQAVRGYTF | TGTGCCAGCAGTTTGCAAGCGGTCCGAGGCTACACCTTC | TRBJ1-2 | TRBV12-3/TRBV12-4 | - | 13 | -
CASSQGLYEQYF | TGTGCCAGCAGCCAAGGTTTATACGAGCAGTACTTC | TRBJ2-7 | TRBV3-1/TRBV3-2 | - | 12 | -
CASSFSGKPQHF | TGTGCCAGCAGTTTTTCCGGAAAGCCCCAGCATTTT | TRBJ1-5 | TRBV27 | - | 12 | -
CASSFTFGTGNGYTF | TGTGCCAGCAGCTTTACATTTGGGACAGGGAATGGCTACACCTTC | TRBJ1-2 | TRBV5-4 | TRBD1 | 15 | -
CATTLQRGLDYGYTF | TGTGCCACCACACTCCAACGCGGGCTAGACTATGGCTACACCTTC | TRBJ1-2 | TRBV6-5 | - | 15 | -
CASRDRYYGYTF | TGTGCCAGCAGGGACAGATACTATGGCTACACCTTC | TRBJ1-2 | TRBV6-5 | - | 12 | -
CASSQGLRQDLYEQYF | TGCGCCAGCAGCCAAGGGTTGCGGCAGGACCTCTACGAGCAGTACTTC | TRBJ2-7 | TRBV4-1 | - | 16 | -
CASSLGDQENEKLFF | TGTGCCAGCAGCCTGGGGGACCAGGAAAATGAAAAACTGTTTTTT | TRBJ1-4 | TRBV5-8 | - | 15 | -
CSASWPGELFF | TGCAGTGCTAGTTGGCCCGGGGAGCTGTTTTTT | TRBJ2-2 | TRBV20-1 | - | 11 | -
CASSPRGRVTGELFF | TGTGCCAGCAGCCCCCGGGGGAGAGTCACCGGGGAGCTGTTTTTT | TRBJ2-2 | TRBV13 | - | 15 | -
CATWTGEGYGYTF | TGTGCCACCTGGACAGGGGAAGGCTATGGCTACACCTTC | TRBJ1-2 | TRBV15 | TRBD1 | 13 | -
CASSLLSGATEAFF | TGTGCCAGCAGCTTATTATCAGGGGCGACTGAAGCTTTCTTT | TRBJ1-1 | TRBV7-3 | - | 14 | -
CASSLGGGAGNTIYF | TGTGCCAGCAGCTTGGGAGGGGGTGCAGGAAACACCATATATTTT | TRBJ1-3 | TRBV7-6 | - | 15 | -
CASSGGSDNSPLHF | TGTGCCAGCAGTGGGGGTAGTGATAATTCACCCCTCCACTTT | TRBJ1-6 | TRBV6-4 | - | 14 | -
CASTPTGRSSYEQHF | TGTGCCAGTACCCCAACGGGACGGAGCTCCTACGAGCAGCACTTC | TRBJ2-7 | TRBV19 | - | 15 | -
CATWGFNYGYTF | TGTGCCACCTGGGGCTTTAACTATGGCTACACCTTC | TRBJ1-2 | TRBV28 | - | 12 | -
CASSPQDRANTGELFF | TGTGCCAGCAGCCCACAGGACAGGGCGAACACCGGGGAGCTGTTTTTT | TRBJ2-2 | TRBV21-1 | - | 16 | -
CASSQGGQGNQPQHF | TGTGCCAGCTCACAGGGAGGACAGGGCAATCAGCCCCAGCATTTT | TRBJ1-5 | TRBV18 | TRBD1 | 15 | -
CASSLQGFNNEKLFF | TGTGCCAGCAGTTTACAGGGGTTCAATAATGAAAAACTGTTTTTT | TRBJ1-4 | TRBV27 | - | 15 | once
CASSLSVQGPYEQYF | TGTGCCAGCAGTTTATCGGTTCAGGGCCCCTACGAGCAGTACTTC | TRBJ2-7 | TRBV27 | - | 15 | once
CASSQGFGGSNNEKLFF | TGCGCCAGCAGCCAAGGGTTTGGCGGCAGTAATAATGAAAAACTGTTTTTT | TRBJ1-4 | TRBV4-3 | - | 17 | -
CASSFKGDQPQHF | TGTGCCAGCAGCTTCAAAGGTGATCAGCCCCAGCATTTT | TRBJ1-5 | TRBV7-2 | - | 13 | -
CASSVDIRAGSGANVLTF | TGTGCCAGCAGCGTGGACATACGGGCCGGCTCTGGGGCCAACGTCCTGACTTTC | TRBJ2-6 | TRBV9 | - | 18 | -
CASSPPSRANEQFF | TGTGCCAGCTCGCCCCCCAGCAGGGCCAATGAGCAGTTCTTC | TRBJ2-1 | TRBV18 | - | 14 | -
CASSMTSGFVNEQFF | TGTGCCAGTAGTATGACTAGCGGGTTCGTTAATGAGCAGTTCTTC | TRBJ2-1 | TRBV19 | TRBD2 | 15 | once
CASSLEQRGNTIYF | TGTGCCAGCAGCTTGGAACAGCGGGGAAACACCATATATTTT | TRBJ1-3 | TRBV5-4 | - | 14 | -
CASSFLLSNEQFF | TGTGCCAGCAGTTTCCTACTAAGCAATGAGCAGTTCTTC | TRBJ2-1 | TRBV12-3/TRBV12-4 | - | 13 | -
CASSLYAGAEGNTIYF | TGCGCCAGCAGCTTGTACGCGGGGGCGGAAGGAAACACCATATATTTT | TRBJ1-3 | TRBV5-1 | - | 16 | -
CASSQDNEKLFF | TGTGCCAGCAGCCAGGATAATGAAAAACTGTTTTTT | TRBJ1-4 | TRBV4-2 | - | 12 | -
CASSYSASGVHEQYF | TGTGCCAGCAGTTACTCTGCTAGCGGGGTCCACGAGCAGTACTTC | TRBJ2-7 | TRBV6-6 | TRBD2 | 15 | -
CASSYLRGDQNEKLFF | TGTGCCAGCAGCTACCTTAGGGGGGACCAAAATGAAAAACTGTTTTTT | TRBJ1-4 | TRBV5-4 | - | 16 | -
CATSRVARGEAFF | TGTGCCACCAGCAGAGTTGCGAGGGGGGAAGCTTTCTTT | TRBJ1-1 | TRBV15 | - | 13 | -
CASSDGAGSMNEQFF | TGTGCCAGCAGCGATGGGGCGGGCTCGATGAATGAGCAGTTCTTC | TRBJ2-1 | TRBV9 | - | 15 | -